This passage covers 11 T cell receptor beta chains from one sample sequenced in a study of Ad26.COV2.S vaccination and SARS-CoV-2 variants. The protocol was immunoSEQ multiplex PCR, while the TCRdb copy is restricted to in-frame clones and leaves out a portion. The data show approximately 340,000 clones, about 91% seen once. Sequences were derived from peripheral blood, sampled after recovery from COVID-19. These receptor sequences come from a human donor who had recovered from COVID-19.

The V gene is TRBV27, the J gene TRBJ2-3; 8 bases match TRBD2. The CDR3 is 15 residues long. V trimming: 3 bases; J trimming: 4 bases; junction bases outside the gene matches: 6. Per the germline V gene, CDR1 is MNHEY and CDR2 is SMNVEV (reference sequence). The CDR3 is CASSLELAESDTQYF. CDR3 in DNA: TGTGCCAGCAGTTTGGAACTAGCGGAGTCAGATACGCAGTATTTT.

The genes are TRBV27 and TRBJ1-1; possibly TRBD1 for D (5 bases). Germline CDR1 and CDR2: MNHEY and SMNVEV (reference sequence). The V gene lost 4 bases and the J gene lost 5 bases, with 11 bases spanning the gap. This CDR3 contains 13 residues. CDR3 sequence: CASSWSAGTEAFF. CDR3 in DNA: TGTGCCAGCAGTTGGAGTGCAGGGACTGAAGCTTTCTTT.

In this sample, this clone turned up a few times. Other nucleotide sequences in the sample specify the same CDR3. The rearrangement joins TRBV7-9 to TRBJ1-2; D gene unclear. Germline V lookup: CDR1 SEHNR, CDR2 FQNEAQ (reference sequence). With 1 base removed from V and 6 bases from J, the gap between germline ends came to 6 bases. The CDR3 is 12 amino acids. DNA of the CDR3: TGTGCCAGCAGCTTAGGAGGGAATGGCTACACCTTC. Translated, it gives CASSLGGNGYTF.

This chain links TRBV5-1 with TRBJ2-1, with D perhaps matching TRBD1 (5 bases). CDR1 is SGHRS and CDR2 is YFSETQ in the germline V gene. This CDR3 has 15 residues. Trimming took off 6 bases at V and 6 bases at J, with 19 bases between the two ends. CDR3 bases: TGCGCCAGCACAGATTCCAGGGTTTTAAGCAATGAGCAGTTCTTC. It translates to CASTDSRVLSNEQFF.

Details on this clone: A read error may produce the germline difference seen at one junction end. This chain connects TRBV5-1 to TRBJ2-7; 9 bases fit TRBD1. Germline CDR1 is SGHRS and CDR2 is YFSETQ. This CDR3 spans 15 amino acids. DNA for the CDR3: TGCGCCAGCAGCTTTGGGGACAGGGACGACGGAACTACCTTCTTC. Its translation is CASSFGDRDDGTTFF.

V is TRBV11-2 and J is TRBJ2-1; 8 bases line up with TRBD1. Unmatched junction bases numbered 16, after V lost 5 bases and J lost 7 bases. The CDR3 is 17 residues long. Germline V gives CDR1 SGHAT, CDR2 FQNNGV. This CDR3 is CASSPRPQGALGNEQFF. The CDR3 region has the DNA TGTGCCAGCAGCCCCAGGCCCCAGGGGGCTCTGGGGAATGAGCAGTTCTTC.

In its sample, this clone was seen once. The chain couples TRBV2 to TRBJ2-5; TRBD2 matches 7 bases. After removal of 6 bases from V and 2 bases from J, the junction contained 3 bases not matched to a gene. CDR3 length: 13 amino acids. Per germline, CDR1 SNHLY and CDR2 FYNNEI. Here the CDR3 reads CASRGLGQETQYF. Written as DNA, the CDR3 is TGTGCCAGCAGAGGACTAGGTCAAGAGACCCAGTACTTC.

This rearrangement joins TRBV6-2 or TRBV6-3 to TRBJ2-7, with 9 bases matching TRBD1. Germline V gene sequence: CDR1 MNHEY, CDR2 SVGEGT. J was trimmed by 4 bases and V by 4 bases; bases with no gene match: 2. This CDR3 has 13 amino acids. The CDR3 loop is CASSSGQGYEQYF. For the CDR3, the DNA is TGTGCCAGCAGTTCGGGACAGGGATACGAGCAGTACTTC.

The chain combines TRBV3-1 (or the pseudogene TRBV3-2) with TRBJ1-1, with D unclear. The CDR3 consists of 14 residues. Trimming removed 1 base at V and 5 bases at J, with 11 bases between. The germline gives CDR1 LGHDT, CDR2 YNNKEL (reference sequence). The CDR3 coding sequence is TGTGCCAGCAGCCAAGGAGGGAGAGAGACTGAAGCTTTCTTT. Translating gives CASSQGGRETEAFF.

This chain links TRBV11-2 with TRBJ1-3; 8 bases match TRBD1. The V segment lost 4 bases and the J segment 7 bases; nucleotides outside the gene matches: 6. The CDR3 length is 14 residues. Germline V gene sequence: CDR1 SGHAT, CDR2 FQNNGV. CDR3 sequence: CASSSLTGVNTIYF. CDR3 bases: TGTGCCAGCAGCTCTTTGACAGGGGTGAACACCATATATTTT.

The chain links TRBV5-1 to TRBJ2-3; 8 nucleotides agree with TRBD1. Trimming took 4 bases from V and 3 from J; bases not matched to a gene: 13. Germline values: CDR1 SGHRS, CDR2 YFSETQ. This CDR3 is built from 17 residues. The CDR3 DNA reads TGCGCCAGCAGCCTAGGGGCCAGGGGGCGGCGGACAGATACGCAGTATTTT. Translated: CASSLGARGRRTDTQYF.